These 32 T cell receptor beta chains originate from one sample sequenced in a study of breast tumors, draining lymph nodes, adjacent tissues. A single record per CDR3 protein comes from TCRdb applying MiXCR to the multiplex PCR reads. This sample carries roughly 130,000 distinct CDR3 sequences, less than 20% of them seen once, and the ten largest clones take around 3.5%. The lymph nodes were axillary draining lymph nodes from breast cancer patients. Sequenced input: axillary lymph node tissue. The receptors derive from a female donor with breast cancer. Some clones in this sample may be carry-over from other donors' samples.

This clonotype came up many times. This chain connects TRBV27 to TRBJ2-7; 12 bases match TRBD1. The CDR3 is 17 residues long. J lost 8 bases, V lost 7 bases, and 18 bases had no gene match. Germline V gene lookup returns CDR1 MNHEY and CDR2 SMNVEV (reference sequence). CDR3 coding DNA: TGTGCCAGCAAAGCCGGGACAGGGGGCGACATACGTACGCAGCAGTACTTC. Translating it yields CASKAGTGGDIRTQQYF.

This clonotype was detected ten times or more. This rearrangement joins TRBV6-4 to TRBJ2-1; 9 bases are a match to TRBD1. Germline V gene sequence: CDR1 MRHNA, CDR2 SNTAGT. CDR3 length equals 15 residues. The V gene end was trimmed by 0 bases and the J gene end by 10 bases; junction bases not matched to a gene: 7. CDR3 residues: CASSDSGQGGGEQFF. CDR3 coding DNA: TGTGCCAGCAGTGACTCGGGACAGGGAGGGGGCGAGCAGTTCTTC.

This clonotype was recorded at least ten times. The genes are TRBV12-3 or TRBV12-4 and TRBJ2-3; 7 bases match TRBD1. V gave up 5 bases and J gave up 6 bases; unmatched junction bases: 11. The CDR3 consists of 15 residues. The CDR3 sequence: CASSPQQGSRDTQYF. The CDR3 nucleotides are TGTGCCAGCAGTCCCCAACAGGGGAGTAGGGATACGCAGTATTTT.

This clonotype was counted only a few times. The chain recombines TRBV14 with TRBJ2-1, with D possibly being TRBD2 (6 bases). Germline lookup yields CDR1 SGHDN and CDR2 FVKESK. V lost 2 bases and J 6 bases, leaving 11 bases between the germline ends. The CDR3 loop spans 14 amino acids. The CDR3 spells CASSQPGLSNEQFF. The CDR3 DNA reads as TGTGCCAGCAGCCAACCGGGACTCTCCAATGAGCAGTTCTTC.

The CDR3 spells CSAPGQRGSKNIQYF. The CDR3 nucleotides read TGCAGTGCCCCGGGACAGAGAGGGTCCAAAAACATTCAGTACTTC. The genes are TRBV20-1 and TRBJ2-4; 7 positions match TRBD1. Germline CDR1 reads DFQATT; CDR2 reads SNEGSKA (reference sequence). The V segment lost 6 bases and the J segment 2 bases; nucleotides outside the gene matches: 10. The CDR3 contains 15 residues.

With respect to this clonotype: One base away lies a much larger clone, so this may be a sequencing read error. Here the CDR3 DNA reads TGTGCCAGCAGGTCAGGAGGCTACACCTTC. Residues: CASRSGGYTF. The chain couples TRBV7-9 to TRBJ1-2; D ambiguous. Looked up from germline, CDR1 is SEHNR and CDR2 is FQNEAQ (reference sequence). Trimming took 6 bases from V and 8 from J, leaving 7 bases between them. The CDR3 length is 10 residues.

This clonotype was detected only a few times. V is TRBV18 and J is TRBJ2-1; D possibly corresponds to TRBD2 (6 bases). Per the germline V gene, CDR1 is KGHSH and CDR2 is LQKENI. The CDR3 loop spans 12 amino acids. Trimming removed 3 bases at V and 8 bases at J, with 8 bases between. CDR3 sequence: CASSPRGHEQFF. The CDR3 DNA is TGTGCCAGCTCACCGCGGGGACATGAGCAGTTCTTC.

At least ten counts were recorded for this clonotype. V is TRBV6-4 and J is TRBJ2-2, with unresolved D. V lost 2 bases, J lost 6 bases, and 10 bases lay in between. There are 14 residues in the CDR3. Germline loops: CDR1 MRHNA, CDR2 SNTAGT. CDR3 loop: CASSDPKYPGELFF. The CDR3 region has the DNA TGTGCCAGCAGTGACCCCAAGTATCCCGGGGAGCTGTTTTTT.

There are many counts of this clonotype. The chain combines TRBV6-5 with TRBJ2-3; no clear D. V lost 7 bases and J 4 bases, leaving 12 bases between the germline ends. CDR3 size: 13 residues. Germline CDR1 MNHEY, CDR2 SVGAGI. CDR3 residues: CASTSSLSDTQYF. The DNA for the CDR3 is TGTGCCAGCACCAGCTCCCTCTCAGATACGCAGTATTTT.

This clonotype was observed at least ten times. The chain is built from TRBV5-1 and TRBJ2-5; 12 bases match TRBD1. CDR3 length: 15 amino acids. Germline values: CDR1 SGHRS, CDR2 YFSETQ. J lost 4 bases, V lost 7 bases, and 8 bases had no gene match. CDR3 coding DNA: TGCGCCAGCGGGGGGACAGGGGGCGATGGAGAGACCCAGTACTTC. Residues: CASGGTGGDGETQYF.

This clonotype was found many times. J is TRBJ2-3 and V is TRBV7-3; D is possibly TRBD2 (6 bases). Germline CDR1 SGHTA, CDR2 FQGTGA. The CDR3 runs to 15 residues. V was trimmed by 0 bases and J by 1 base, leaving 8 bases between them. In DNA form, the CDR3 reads TGTGCCAGCAGCTTAACAGGGGAGGGCACAGATACGCAGTATTTT. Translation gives CASSLTGEGTDTQYF.

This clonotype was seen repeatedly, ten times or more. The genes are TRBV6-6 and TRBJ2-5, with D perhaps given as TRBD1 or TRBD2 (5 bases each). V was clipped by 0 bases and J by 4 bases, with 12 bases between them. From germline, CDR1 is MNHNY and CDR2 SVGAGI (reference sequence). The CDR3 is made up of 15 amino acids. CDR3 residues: CASSYSGERGETQYF. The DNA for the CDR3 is TGTGCCAGCAGTTACTCGGGGGAGAGGGGAGAGACCCAGTACTTC.

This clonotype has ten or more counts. CDR3 nucleotide sequence: TGTGCCAGCACCAAACAGGGGACTGGAAACACCATATATTTT. It encodes CASTKQGTGNTIYF. V usage is TRBV12-3 or TRBV12-4 and J usage is TRBJ1-3; 7 bases fit TRBD1. V was clipped by 7 bases and J by 2 bases; unmatched bases: 5. This CDR3 contains 14 residues.

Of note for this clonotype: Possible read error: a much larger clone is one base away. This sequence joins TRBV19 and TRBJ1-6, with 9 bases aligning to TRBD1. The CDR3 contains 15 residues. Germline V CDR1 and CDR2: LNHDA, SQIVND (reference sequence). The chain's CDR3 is CASSAETGGGSPFHF. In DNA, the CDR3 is TGTGCCAGTAGTGCCGAGACAGGGGGGGGCTCACCCTTCCACTTT.

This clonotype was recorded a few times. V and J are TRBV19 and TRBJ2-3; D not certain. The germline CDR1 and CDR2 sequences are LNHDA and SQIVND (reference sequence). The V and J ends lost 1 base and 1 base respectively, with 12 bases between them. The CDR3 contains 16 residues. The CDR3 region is CASSIGPLSGTDTQYF. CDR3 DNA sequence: TGTGCCAGTAGTATAGGACCCCTATCTGGCACAGATACGCAGTATTTT.

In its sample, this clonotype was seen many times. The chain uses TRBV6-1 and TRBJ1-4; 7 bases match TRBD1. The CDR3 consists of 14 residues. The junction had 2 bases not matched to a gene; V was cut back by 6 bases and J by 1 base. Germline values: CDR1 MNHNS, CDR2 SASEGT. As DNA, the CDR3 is TGTGCCAGCAGCCAGGGGGGAACTAATGAAAAACTGTTTTTT. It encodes CASSQGGTNEKLFF.

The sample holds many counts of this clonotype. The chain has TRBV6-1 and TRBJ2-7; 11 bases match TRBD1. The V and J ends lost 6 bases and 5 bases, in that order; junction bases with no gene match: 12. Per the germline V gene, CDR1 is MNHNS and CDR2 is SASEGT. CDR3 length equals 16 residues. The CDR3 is CASRKLRTGGYDEQYF. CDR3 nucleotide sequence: TGTGCCAGCAGGAAGCTAAGGACAGGGGGCTATGACGAGCAGTACTTC.

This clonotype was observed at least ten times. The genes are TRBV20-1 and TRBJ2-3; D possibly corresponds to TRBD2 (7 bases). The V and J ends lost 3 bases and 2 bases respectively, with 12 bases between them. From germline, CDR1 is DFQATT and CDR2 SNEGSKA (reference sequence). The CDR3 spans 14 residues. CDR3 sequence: CSASWAGATDTQYF. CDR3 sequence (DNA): TGCAGTGCTAGCTGGGCGGGGGCCACAGATACGCAGTATTTT.

CDR3 sequence (DNA): TGTGCCAGCAGTGAATTGTTCTACGAGCAGTACTTC. It is translated as CASSELFYEQYF. The chain employs TRBV25-1 and TRBJ2-7; D ambiguous. V lost 1 base to trimming and J lost 3 bases, with 4 bases between them. The germline V gene encodes CDR1 MGHDK and CDR2 SYGVNS. The CDR3 runs to 12 residues.

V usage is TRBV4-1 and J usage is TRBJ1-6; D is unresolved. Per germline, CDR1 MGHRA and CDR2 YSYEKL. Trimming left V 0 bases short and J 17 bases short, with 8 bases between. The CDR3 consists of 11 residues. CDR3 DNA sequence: TGCGCCAGCAGCCAAGATAGTGCCGTCCACTTT. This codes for CASSQDSAVHF.

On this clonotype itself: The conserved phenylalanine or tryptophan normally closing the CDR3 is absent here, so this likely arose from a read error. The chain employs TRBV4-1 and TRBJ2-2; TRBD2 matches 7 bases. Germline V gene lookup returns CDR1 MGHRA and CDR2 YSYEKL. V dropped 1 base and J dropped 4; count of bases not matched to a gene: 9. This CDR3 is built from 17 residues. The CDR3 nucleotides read TGCGCCAGCAGCCAAGGGTCTGGACGGGGGGTCACCGGGGAGCTGTTTCTT. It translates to CASSQGSGRGVTGELFL.

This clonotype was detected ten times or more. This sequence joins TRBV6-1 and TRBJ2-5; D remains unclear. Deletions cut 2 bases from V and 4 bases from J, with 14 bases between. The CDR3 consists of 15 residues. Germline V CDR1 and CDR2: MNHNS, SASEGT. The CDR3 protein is CASSERRRDGETQYF. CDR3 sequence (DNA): TGTGCCAGCAGTGAACGGAGAAGGGATGGAGAGACCCAGTACTTC.

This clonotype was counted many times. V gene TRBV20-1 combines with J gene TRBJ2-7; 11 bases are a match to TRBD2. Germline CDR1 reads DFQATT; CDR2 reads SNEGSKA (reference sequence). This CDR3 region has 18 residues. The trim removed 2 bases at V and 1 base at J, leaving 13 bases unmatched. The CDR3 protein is CSARSTSGILSGSYEQYF. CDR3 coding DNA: TGCAGTGCTAGATCGACTAGCGGGATTTTGAGTGGTTCCTACGAGCAGTACTTC.

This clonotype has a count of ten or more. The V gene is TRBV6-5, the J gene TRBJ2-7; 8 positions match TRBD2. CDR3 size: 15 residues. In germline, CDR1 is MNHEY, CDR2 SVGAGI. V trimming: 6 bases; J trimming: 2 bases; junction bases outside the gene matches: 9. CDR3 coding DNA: TGTGCCAGCAGCTTAGGGACTAGATTGACCTACGAGCAGTACTTC. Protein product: CASSLGTRLTYEQYF.

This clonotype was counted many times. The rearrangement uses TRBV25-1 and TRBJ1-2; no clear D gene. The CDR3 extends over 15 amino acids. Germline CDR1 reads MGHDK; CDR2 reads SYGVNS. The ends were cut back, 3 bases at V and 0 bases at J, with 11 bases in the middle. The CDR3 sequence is CASSEGSYPNYGYTF. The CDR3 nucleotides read TGTGCCAGCAGTGAGGGGAGTTATCCTAACTATGGCTACACCTTC.

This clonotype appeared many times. CDR3 in amino acids: CSARAGQGSPDTQYF. In nucleotides, the CDR3 is TGCAGTGCCCGAGCGGGACAGGGGTCCCCAGATACGCAGTATTTT. The V and J genes are TRBV20-1 and TRBJ2-3; 10 nucleotides agree with TRBD1. The CDR3 is made up of 15 amino acids. V gave up 6 bases and J gave up 4 bases; unmatched junction bases: 10. Germline values: CDR1 DFQATT, CDR2 SNEGSKA (reference sequence).

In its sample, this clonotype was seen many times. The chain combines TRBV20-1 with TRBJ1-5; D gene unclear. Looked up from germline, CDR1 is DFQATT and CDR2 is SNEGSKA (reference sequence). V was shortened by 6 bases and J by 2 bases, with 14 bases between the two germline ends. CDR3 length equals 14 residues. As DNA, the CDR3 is TGCAGTGCCCTTGGGGAGGGAGGCAATCAGCCCCAGCATTTT. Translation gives CSALGEGGNQPQHF.

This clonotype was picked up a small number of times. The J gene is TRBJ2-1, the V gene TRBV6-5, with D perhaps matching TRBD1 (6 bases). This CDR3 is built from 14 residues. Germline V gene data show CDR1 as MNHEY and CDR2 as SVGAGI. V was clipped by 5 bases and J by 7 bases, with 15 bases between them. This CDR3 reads CASSPGQTKNEQFF. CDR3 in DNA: TGTGCCAGCAGTCCAGGACAGACGAAAAATGAGCAGTTCTTC.

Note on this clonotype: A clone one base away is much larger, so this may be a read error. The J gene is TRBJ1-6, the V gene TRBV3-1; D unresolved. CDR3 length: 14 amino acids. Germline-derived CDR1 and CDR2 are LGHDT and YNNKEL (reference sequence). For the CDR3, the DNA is TGTGCCAGCAGCCAAGCCACCACAGATTCACCCTTCCACTTT. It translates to CASSQATTDSPFHF.

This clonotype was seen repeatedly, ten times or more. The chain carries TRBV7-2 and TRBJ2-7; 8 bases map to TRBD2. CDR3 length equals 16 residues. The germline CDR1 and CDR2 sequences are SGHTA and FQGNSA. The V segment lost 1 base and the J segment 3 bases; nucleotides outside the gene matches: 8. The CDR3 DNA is TGTGCCAGCAGCTTAGTCGGGGCGGGAGGTGGCTACGAGCAGTACTTC. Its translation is CASSLVGAGGGYEQYF.

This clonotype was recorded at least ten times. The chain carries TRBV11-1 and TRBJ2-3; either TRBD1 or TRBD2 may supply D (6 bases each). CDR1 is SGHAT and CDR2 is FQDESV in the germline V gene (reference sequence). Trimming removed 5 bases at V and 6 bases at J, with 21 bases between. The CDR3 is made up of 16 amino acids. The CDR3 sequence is CASSTAWGARGDTQYF. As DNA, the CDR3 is TGTGCCAGCAGCACTGCTTGGGGGGCTCGGGGCGATACGCAGTATTTT.

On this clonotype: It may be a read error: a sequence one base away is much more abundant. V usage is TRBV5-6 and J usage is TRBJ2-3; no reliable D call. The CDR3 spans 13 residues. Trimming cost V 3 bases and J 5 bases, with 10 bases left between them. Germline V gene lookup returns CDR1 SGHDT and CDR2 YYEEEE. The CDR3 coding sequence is TGTGCCAGCAGCTCCGCTTCAGGAGATACGCAGTATTTT. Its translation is CASSSASGDTQYF.